These 5 T cell receptor beta chains were sequenced from one sample in a study of blood T cell repertoires in COVID-19. Clones were sequenced by immunoSEQ multiplex PCR, and TCRdb holds only the in-frame ones, with some missing. The sample comprises about 170,000 clones, approximately 86% of which are singletons, and 3% to 4% rests with the top ten. The sample comprised peripheral blood. These receptors all stem from a man in his sixties or seventies with acute or convalescent COVID-19.

The chain uses TRBV6-5 and TRBJ2-7; possibly TRBD1 for D (5 bases). V was trimmed by 2 bases and J by 4 bases, leaving 9 bases between them. This CDR3 spans 13 amino acids. Per germline, CDR1 MNHEY and CDR2 SVGAGI. CDR3 nucleotide sequence: TGTGCCAGCAGTTACAACAGGAAGTACGAGCAGTACTTC. This gives the protein CASSYNRKYEQYF.

The rearrangement joins TRBV13 to TRBJ2-6, with D unresolved. Germline V gives CDR1 PRHDT, CDR2 FYEKMQ (reference sequence). The CDR3 is made up of 15 amino acids. V shed 8 bases and J shed 1 base, with 12 bases lying between them. CDR3 in DNA: TGTGCCAGCGGCTCCCCCAAATCTGGGGCCAACGTCCTGACTTTC. This encodes CASGSPKSGANVLTF. The complete variable domain, with remaining parts taken from reference TRBV13 and TRBJ2-6, reads AAGVIQSPRHLIKEKRETATLKCYPIPRHDTVYWYQQGPGQDPQFLISFYEKMQSDKGSIPDRFSAQQFSDYHSELNMSSLELGDSALYFCASGSPKSGANVLTFGAGSRLTVL.

V and J are TRBV2 and TRBJ1-2, with D possibly TRBD1 on 5 matching bases. Germline CDR1 is SNHLY and CDR2 is FYNNEI. Trimming removed 6 bases from V and 3 bases from J, with 8 bases in between. CDR3 length: 12 amino acids. This CDR3 is CASSPRDYGYTF. DNA for the CDR3: TGTGCCAGCAGCCCCAGGGACTATGGCTACACCTTC.

The J gene is TRBJ1-1, the V gene TRBV10-2; D might be TRBD1 (5 bases). Germline V CDR1 and CDR2: WSHSY, SAAADI. The CDR3 totals 14 residues. Trimming stripped 2 bases from V and 3 bases from J, with 10 bases between. CDR3 in amino acids: CASSEGGGYTEAFF. The CDR3 DNA reads TGCGCCAGCAGTGAGGGGGGAGGGTACACTGAAGCTTTCTTT.

This clone was picked up one time. V and J are TRBV3-1 (or the pseudogene TRBV3-2) and TRBJ1-1, with D maybe TRBD1 (6 bases). Germline loops: CDR1 LGHDT, CDR2 YNNKEL (reference sequence). The CDR3 has 11 residues. Trimming cost V 4 bases and J 12 bases, with 12 bases left between them. The CDR3 region is CASSLTGLPFF. The DNA of the CDR3 is TGTGCCAGCAGCCTTACAGGGCTACCTTTCTTT.